The sequence of this T cell receptor beta chain was determined in a study of blood T cell repertoires in COVID-19 (dated by TCRdb to 2019 to 2021). Regarding the study in general: Collaborator samples came from the United States, Italy and Spain and covered acute and convalescent phases of COVID-19. The material from the prospective study consisted of cDNA or gDNA derived from T cells, B-cell-depleted T cells, or PBMCs. Subjects who had been exposed to COVID-19, were actively infected with it, or had recovered from it provided the deeply sampled blood TCRbeta repertoires that made up the dataset. A freely available public database, intended as a resource for researchers studying the immune response to SARS-CoV-2, is where the repertoires were released. Samples were obtained from the ongoing ImmuneRACE study (first 160 participants) and from 1,200 or so subjects provided by 6 global collaborators. Sample metadata almost always included a de-identified subject ID, COVID-19 status, age in years and sex. Where available, HLA class I and class II types were taken from metadata supplied by the sample provider and were not determined by assay-based typing.

Trimming removed 2 bases from V and 0 bases from J, leaving 10 bases between the germline ends. From cysteine to phenylalanine, the CDR3 is 16 amino acids long. CDR3 DNA is the only sequence kept; it has 48 bases, read in frame from the first base. From the germline V gene, CDR1 is SGHDN and CDR2 is FVKESK. The full study reports these points: How much clinical and demographic metadata was included differed by source and by participant, and the metadata was provided uncurated.

Each collaborating institution followed its own protocols to collect whole blood in K2EDTA tubes. For TCRbeta analysis, collaborator samples were shipped as frozen whole blood, as isolated PBMCs, or as DNA extracted from either sample type. The immunoSEQ Assay, a bias-controlled multiplex PCR, was used to amplify TCRbeta CDR3 regions from genomic DNA. The authors' analysis ran thus. Within the assay, amplification of reference gene primers was used to estimate how many nucleated cells each sample contained. Sequence reads were collapsed and filtered to measure the absolute abundance of every unique TCRbeta CDR3 rearrangement. For each sample, productive Simpson clonality was calculated as the square root of Simpson's diversity index across productive rearrangements. TCRdb re-hosts the immuneACCESS table, in-frame sequences only. Its copies lack some clones; in the studies checked, an unresolved V gene accounts for under half of them, and the cause for the rest is not known. That table gives V, J and clone size, and the DNA gave D and trimming. This sample comprises over 70,000 clones, 80% of them detected only once. The ten largest clones add up to roughly 19% of the sample.

In regard to this clone: Its recognized antigen is unknown. The record has no base qualities; no much larger clone is one base away.

This sequence was found in an elderly woman with acute or convalescent COVID-19. The chain joins TRBV14 to TRBJ2-2; matching of 5 bases hints at TRBD2 as the D gene. The sample taken for sequencing was peripheral blood. The DNA sequence is as follows: TGTGCCAGCAGCCAACGGACTTACGCGAACACCGGGGAGCTGTTTTTT. Translated, this gives CASSQRTYANTGELFF.